The present T cell receptor beta chain was sequenced within a study of blood T cell repertoires in COVID-19. Study overall: PBMCs, B-cell-depleted T cells, or T cells were the source of the cDNA or gDNA that made up the material.

Repertoires were generated with immunoSEQ multiplex PCR, while TCRdb's copy carries only in-frame clones and drops some. This table has about 170,000 clones, approximately 85% appearing once. The CDR3 runs to 17 residues. Germline-derived CDR1 and CDR2 are SGHRS and YFSETQ. The V gene lost 1 base and the J gene lost 1 base, with 17 bases spanning the gap. The chain joins TRBV5-1 to TRBJ1-1, with no clear D. This receptor was taken from a man aged 80 or over with COVID-19, enrolled during active disease. Material for sequencing was peripheral blood. The CDR3 sequence is CASSLSGSGLSNTEAFF. For the CDR3, the DNA is TGCGCCAGCAGCTTGAGCGGTTCTGGCCTATCGAACACTGAAGCTTTCTTT.